This paragraph reports one TCR beta chain. This entry is derived from a study of blood T cell repertoires in COVID-19. Turning to the study itself: Samples representing acute and convalescent COVID-19 were sourced from the United States, Italy and Spain. PBMCs, B-cell-depleted T cells, or T cells provided the cDNA or gDNA that made up the material.

CDR1 is ENHRY, CDR2 SYGVKD, per germline. Trimming at V came to 11 bases and at J to 5 bases, leaving 12 bases not matched to a gene. The CDR3 sequence is 14 residues long. Per the original data handling: Counts of nucleated cells, estimated from reference gene primer amplification, were obtained. Clones were sequenced by immunoSEQ multiplex PCR, and TCRdb holds only the in-frame ones, with some missing. V and J calls and clone size are copied from that table; D and trimming were computed from the DNA. Among some 350,000 clones listed, about 83% were seen once. The TCR comes from a man between 25 and 39 years old with active or convalescent COVID-19. This rearrangement joins TRBV10-3 to TRBJ2-3; the match to TRBD1 covers 8 bases. The sequenced sample consisted of peripheral blood. CDR3 DNA sequence: TGTGCCGGAAGGGCGTCGACAGGGGTAGATACGCAGTATTTT. Translated: CAGRASTGVDTQYF.